These T cell receptor beta chains were read from a single sample in a study of early T cells in non-severe SARS-CoV-2 infection. TCRdb re-derived calls from the 5' RACE reads in MiXCR, one entry per CDR3 protein. This sample has roughly 28,000 distinct CDR3 sequences, with 3.5% to 4.5% found just once. Sequenced input: whole blood. All receptors derive from an adult who was a healthcare worker with PCR-confirmed SARS-CoV-2 infection or an uninfected control (not recorded which). Each CDR3 is given with its conserved first and last residue. Each record gives: V gene, D gene, CDR3 protein. The D gene is left open where the match is weak.

V: TRBV9; D: TRBD1; CDR3: CASSIRDRGYNEQFF
V: TRBV12-3/TRBV12-4; D: TRBD1; CDR3: CASSVTGTGSQGEQYF
V: TRBV20-1; D: TRBD2; CDR3: CSARGATKETQYF
V: TRBV13; D: .; CDR3: CASSLLDTQYF
V: TRBV20-1; D: TRBD2; CDR3: CSARVSAGARWAQYF
V: TRBV6-2/TRBV6-3; D: .; CDR3: CASSYGLNNEQFF
V: TRBV25-1; D: .; CDR3: CASSDGLTTDTQYF
V: TRBV19; D: .; CDR3: CASSTLQSNSPLHF
V: TRBV6-6; D: TRBD1; CDR3: CASSSTGTGTYNEQFF
V: TRBV20-1; D: .; CDR3: CSARTETEAFF
V: TRBV10-3; D: TRBD2; CDR3: CAIRPSGGADTQYF
V: TRBV6-5; D: .; CDR3: CASSTGLPNTGELFF
V: TRBV7-2; D: TRBD2; CDR3: CASSSGTSSYNEQFF
V: TRBV12-3/TRBV12-4; D: .; CDR3: CASSLSGNEQYF
V: TRBV7-9; D: .; CDR3: CASSQPGAGDNEQFF
V: TRBV5-4; D: TRBD2; CDR3: CASSPMTGRFTDTQYF
V: TRBV28; D: .; CDR3: CASSSGGDRISYNEQFF
V: TRBV9; D: TRBD2; CDR3: CASSTSGGDEQFF
V: TRBV20-1; D: TRBD2; CDR3: CSASTSGGATGELFF
V: TRBV10-3; D: .; CDR3: CAIKFGVEAFF
V: TRBV27; D: .; CDR3: CASSSRGSTDTQYF
V: TRBV7-2; D: .; CDR3: CASSFSEVYGYTF
V: TRBV29-1; D: TRBD1; CDR3: CSADRVKAFF
V: TRBV7-9; D: .; CDR3: CASPRGPQHF
V: TRBV10-3; D: TRBD2; CDR3: CAISESGTNSYNEQFF
V: TRBV6-4; D: TRBD1; CDR3: CASRWTGAQGEAFF
V: TRBV10-3; D: .; CDR3: CAIGASSGNTIYF
V: TRBV5-1; D: TRBD2; CDR3: CASSLEAIAGVNEQFF
V: TRBV20-1; D: TRBD2; CDR3: CSACRTSGGACNEQFF
V: TRBV2; D: TRBD1; CDR3: CASKGADSNQPQHF
V: TRBV24-1; D: TRBD2; CDR3: CATSEALAGANEQFF
V: TRBV7-9; D: .; CDR3: CASSHGKGGYTF
V: TRBV7-3; D: TRBD1; CDR3: CASSTRQGANEQFF
V: TRBV19; D: .; CDR3: CASTSQAGFVNQPQHF
V: TRBV7-2; D: .; CDR3: CASDAVGYGYTF
V: TRBV6-2/TRBV6-3; D: .; CDR3: CASSYTGDYGYTF
V: TRBV6-6; D: .; CDR3: CASSPRDTQYF
V: TRBV7-9; D: .; CDR3: CASSKTGANYGYTF
V: TRBV6-2/TRBV6-3; D: .; CDR3: CASSYSIRSSNQPQHF
V: TRBV3-1; D: TRBD2; CDR3: CASSQFGTSGYNEQFF
V: TRBV7-9; D: .; CDR3: CASSLRMGTRTNEQYF
V: TRBV6-2/TRBV6-3; D: .; CDR3: CASSLKGDYGYTF
V: TRBV6-7; D: .; CDR3: CASGIIQANTEAFF
V: TRBV7-2; D: .; CDR3: CASRPGTTSYEQYF
V: TRBV7-2; D: .; CDR3: CASSLEWATEAFF
V: TRBV12-3/TRBV12-4; D: TRBD1; CDR3: CASSPGQGFYGYTF
V: TRBV29-1; D: TRBD2; CDR3: CSVESASGGPPGELFF
V: TRBV30; D: .; CDR3: CAWSLAISEKLFF
V: TRBV6-5; D: .; CDR3: CASSLRAGADTQYF
V: TRBV3-1; D: TRBD2; CDR3: CASSHSGGAGDEQYF
V: TRBV7-9; D: .; CDR3: CASSSGSGSPLHF
V: TRBV11-2; D: TRBD1; CDR3: CASTRGQTYGYTF
V: TRBV19; D: TRBD1; CDR3: CASHRGDRANQPQHF
V: TRBV7-9; D: TRBD2; CDR3: CASRRSGVTYNEQFF
V: TRBV3-1; D: TRBD2; CDR3: CASSQVTPGGLQFF
V: TRBV6-1; D: TRBD1; CDR3: CASRPTGSTDTQYF
V: TRBV20-1; D: .; CDR3: CSARSPETQYF
V: TRBV28; D: .; CDR3: CASSDNSGANVLTF